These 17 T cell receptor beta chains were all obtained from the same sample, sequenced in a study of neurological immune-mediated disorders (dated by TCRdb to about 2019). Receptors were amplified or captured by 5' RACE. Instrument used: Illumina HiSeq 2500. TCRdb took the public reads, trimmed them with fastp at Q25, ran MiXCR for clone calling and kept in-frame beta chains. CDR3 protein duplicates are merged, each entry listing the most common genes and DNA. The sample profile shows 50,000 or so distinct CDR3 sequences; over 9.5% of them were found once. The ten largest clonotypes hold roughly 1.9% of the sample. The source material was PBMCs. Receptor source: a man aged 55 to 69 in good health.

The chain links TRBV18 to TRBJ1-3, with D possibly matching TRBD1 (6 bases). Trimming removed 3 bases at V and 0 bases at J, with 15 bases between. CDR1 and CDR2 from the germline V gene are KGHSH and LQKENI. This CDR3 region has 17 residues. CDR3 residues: CASSPGQISYSGNTIYF. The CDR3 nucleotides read TGTGCCAGCTCACCCGGACAGATTTCCTACTCTGGAAACACCATATATTTT.

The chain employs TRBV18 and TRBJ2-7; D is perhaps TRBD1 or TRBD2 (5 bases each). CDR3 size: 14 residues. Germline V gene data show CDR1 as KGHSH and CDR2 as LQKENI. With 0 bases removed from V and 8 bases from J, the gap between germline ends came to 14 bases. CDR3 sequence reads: CASSPPSEGRKQYF. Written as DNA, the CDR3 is TGTGCCAGCTCACCACCATCCGAGGGGCGGAAGCAGTACTTC.

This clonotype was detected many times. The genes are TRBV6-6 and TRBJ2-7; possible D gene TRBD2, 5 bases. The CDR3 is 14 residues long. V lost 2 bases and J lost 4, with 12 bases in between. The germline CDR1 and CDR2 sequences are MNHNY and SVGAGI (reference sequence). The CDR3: CASSYAGYRYEQYF. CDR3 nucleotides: TGTGCCAGCAGTTACGCGGGCTACCGTTACGAGCAGTACTTC.

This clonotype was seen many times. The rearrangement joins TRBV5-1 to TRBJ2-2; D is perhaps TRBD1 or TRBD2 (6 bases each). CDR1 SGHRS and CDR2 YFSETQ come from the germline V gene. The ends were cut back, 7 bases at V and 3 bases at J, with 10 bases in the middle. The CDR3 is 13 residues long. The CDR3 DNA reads TGCGCCAGCGGAAGGGGGGACACCGGGGAGCTGTTTTTT. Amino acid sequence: CASGRGDTGELFF. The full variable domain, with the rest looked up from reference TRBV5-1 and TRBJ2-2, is KAGVTQTPRYLIKTRGQQVTLSCSPISGHRSVSWYQQTPGQGLQFLFEYFSETQRNKGNFPGRFSGRQFSNSRSEMNVSTLELGDSALYLCASGRGDTGELFFGEGSRLTVL.

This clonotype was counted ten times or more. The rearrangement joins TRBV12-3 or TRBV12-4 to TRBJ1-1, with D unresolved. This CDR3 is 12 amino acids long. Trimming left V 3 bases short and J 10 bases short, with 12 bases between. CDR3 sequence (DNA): TGTGCCAGCAGTTTGGGGTTAGGGCGAGCTTTCTTT. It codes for CASSLGLGRAFF.

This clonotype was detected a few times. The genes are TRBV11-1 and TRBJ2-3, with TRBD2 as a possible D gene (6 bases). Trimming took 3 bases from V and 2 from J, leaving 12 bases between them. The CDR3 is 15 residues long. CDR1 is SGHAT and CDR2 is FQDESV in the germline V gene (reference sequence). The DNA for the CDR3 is TGTGCCAGCAGCTTTGGAGGCGGGAACACAGATACGCAGTATTTT. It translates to CASSFGGGNTDTQYF.

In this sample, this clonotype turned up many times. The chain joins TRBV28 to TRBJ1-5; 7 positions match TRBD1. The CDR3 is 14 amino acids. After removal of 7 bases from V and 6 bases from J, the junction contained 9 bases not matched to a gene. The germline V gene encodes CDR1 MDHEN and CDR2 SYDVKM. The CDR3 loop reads CASILQGGGQPQHF. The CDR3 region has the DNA TGTGCCAGCATCCTTCAGGGGGGGGGTCAGCCCCAGCATTTT.

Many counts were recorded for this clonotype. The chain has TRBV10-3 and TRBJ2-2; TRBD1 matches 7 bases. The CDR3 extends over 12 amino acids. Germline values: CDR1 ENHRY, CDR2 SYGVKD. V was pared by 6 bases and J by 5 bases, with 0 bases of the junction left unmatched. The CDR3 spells CAIRQGTGELFF. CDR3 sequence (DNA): TGTGCCATCAGACAGGGGACCGGGGAGCTGTTTTTT.

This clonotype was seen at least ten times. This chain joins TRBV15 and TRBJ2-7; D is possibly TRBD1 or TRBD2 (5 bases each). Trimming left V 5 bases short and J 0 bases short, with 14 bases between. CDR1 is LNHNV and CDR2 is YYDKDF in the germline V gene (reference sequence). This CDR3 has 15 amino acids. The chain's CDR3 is CATSARDRLSYEQYF. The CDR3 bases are TGTGCCACCAGCGCACGGGACCGCCTCTCCTACGAGCAGTACTTC.

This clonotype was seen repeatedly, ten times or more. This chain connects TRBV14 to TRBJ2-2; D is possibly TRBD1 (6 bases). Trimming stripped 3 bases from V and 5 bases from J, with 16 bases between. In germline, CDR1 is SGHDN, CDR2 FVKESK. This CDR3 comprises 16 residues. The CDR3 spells CASSQRRDILTGELFF. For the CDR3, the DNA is TGTGCCAGCAGCCAGCGCCGGGACATCTTAACCGGGGAGCTGTTTTTT.

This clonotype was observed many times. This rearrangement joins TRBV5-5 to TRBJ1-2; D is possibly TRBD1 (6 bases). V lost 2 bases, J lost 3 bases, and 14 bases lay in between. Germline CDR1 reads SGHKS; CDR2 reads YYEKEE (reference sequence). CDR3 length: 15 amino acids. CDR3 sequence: CASSFGSNRDYGYTF. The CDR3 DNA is TGTGCCAGCAGCTTCGGGAGTAACAGGGACTATGGCTACACCTTC.

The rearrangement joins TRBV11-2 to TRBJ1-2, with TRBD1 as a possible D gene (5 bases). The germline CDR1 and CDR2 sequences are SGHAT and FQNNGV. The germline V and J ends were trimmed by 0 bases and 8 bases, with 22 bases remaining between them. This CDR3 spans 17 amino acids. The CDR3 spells CASSLDPRSRDSGGYTF. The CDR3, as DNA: TGTGCCAGCAGCTTAGACCCCCGTAGCCGGGACTCTGGCGGCTACACCTTC.

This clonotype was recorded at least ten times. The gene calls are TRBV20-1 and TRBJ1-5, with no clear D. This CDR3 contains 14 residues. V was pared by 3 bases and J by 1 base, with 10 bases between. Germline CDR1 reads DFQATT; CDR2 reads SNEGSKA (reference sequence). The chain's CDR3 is CSARVGVSNQPQHF. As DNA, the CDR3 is TGCAGTGCTAGGGTCGGGGTGAGCAATCAGCCCCAGCATTTT.

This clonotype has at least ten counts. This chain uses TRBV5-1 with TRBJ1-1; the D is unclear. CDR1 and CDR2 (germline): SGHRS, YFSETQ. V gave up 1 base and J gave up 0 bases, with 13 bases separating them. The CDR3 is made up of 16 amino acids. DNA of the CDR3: TGCGCCAGCAGCTTGTCTGGTAACAGCTTGAACACTGAAGCTTTCTTT. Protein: CASSLSGNSLNTEAFF. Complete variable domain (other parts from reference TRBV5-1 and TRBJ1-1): KAGVTQTPRYLIKTRGQQVTLSCSPISGHRSVSWYQQTPGQGLQFLFEYFSETQRNKGNFPGRFSGRQFSNSRSEMNVSTLELGDSALYLCASSLSGNSLNTEAFFGQGTRLTVV.

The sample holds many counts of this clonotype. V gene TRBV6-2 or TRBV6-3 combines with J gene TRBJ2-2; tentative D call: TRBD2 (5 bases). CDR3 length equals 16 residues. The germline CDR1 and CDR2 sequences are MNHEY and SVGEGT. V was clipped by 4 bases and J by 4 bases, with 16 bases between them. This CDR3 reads CASSSWTGKPTGELFF. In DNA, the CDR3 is TGTGCCAGCAGTTCCTGGACGGGAAAACCCACCGGGGAGCTGTTTTTT.

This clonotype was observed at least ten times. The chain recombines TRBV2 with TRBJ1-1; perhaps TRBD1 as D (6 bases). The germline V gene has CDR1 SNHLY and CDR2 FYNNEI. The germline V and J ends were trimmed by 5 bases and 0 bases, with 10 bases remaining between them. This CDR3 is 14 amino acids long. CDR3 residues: CASSYREMNTEAFF. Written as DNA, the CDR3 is TGTGCCAGCAGTTACAGGGAAATGAACACTGAAGCTTTCTTT.

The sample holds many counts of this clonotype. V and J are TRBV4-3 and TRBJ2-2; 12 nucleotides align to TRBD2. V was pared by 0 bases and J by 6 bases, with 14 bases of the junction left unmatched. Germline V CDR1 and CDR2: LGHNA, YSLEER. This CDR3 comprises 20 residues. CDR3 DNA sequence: TGCGCCAGCAGCCAAGATATACTAGCGGGGGGCTCCGGAAGGGCCGGGGAGCTGTTTTTT. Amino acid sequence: CASSQDILAGGSGRAGELFF.